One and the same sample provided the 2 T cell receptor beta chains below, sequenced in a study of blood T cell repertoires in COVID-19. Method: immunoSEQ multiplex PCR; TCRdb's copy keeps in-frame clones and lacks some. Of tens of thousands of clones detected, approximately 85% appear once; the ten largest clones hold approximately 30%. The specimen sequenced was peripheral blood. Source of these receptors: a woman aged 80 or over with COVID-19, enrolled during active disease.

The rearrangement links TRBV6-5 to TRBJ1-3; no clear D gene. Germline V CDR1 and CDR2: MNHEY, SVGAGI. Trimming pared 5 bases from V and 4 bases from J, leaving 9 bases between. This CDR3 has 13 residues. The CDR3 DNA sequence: TGTGCCAGCAGTCTTCCGGGGGGAAACACCATATATTTT. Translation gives CASSLPGGNTIYF.

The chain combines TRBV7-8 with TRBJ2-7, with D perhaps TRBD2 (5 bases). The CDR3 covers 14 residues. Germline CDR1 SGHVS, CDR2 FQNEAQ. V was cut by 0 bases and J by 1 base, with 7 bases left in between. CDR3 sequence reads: CASSLAPGSYEQYF. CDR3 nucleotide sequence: TGTGCCAGCAGCTTAGCCCCGGGGTCCTACGAGCAGTACTTC.